The clone carrying this TCR beta chain was observed many times. Its antigen is still unknown. This specimen belongs to a study of regulatory T cells in long-lasting Graves disease. Indicated time point: persistent/refractory GD, antithyroid drugs over 5 years with positive TRAb. PBMC-derived RNA was used for the TCR library. The authors drew 9 to 9.5 milliliters of peripheral blood into EDTA tubes. Germline CDR1 MNHEY, CDR2 SMNVEV (reference sequence). The CDR3 spans 13 residues. Trimming took 8 bases from V and 2 from J, leaving 13 bases between them. Construction of the TCR beta libraries employed iRepertoire HTBI primers in conjunction with Arm-PCR of CDR3 regions. TCRdb recomputed calls from the multiplex PCR reads with MiXCR, one row per CDR3 protein. The data show about 470,000 distinct CDR3 sequences, about a fifth seen once. Study-wide findings and caveats: It was in persistent disease that TRBV28, TRBJ1-2 and TRBJ2-5 were favored. Persistent Graves' patients showed less TCR diversity than newly diagnosed patients showed. Persistent patients had a count of shared public clonotypes (approximately 3,000) that exceeded that of new patients (about 930).

This sample comprised peripheral blood mononuclear cells (PBMCs), obtained when the disease was refractory, from a patient treated with antithyroid drugs. The chain couples TRBV27 to TRBJ2-7; maybe TRBD1 (5 bases). The clonotype originates from a female donor with Graves disease. The CDR3 is CASGMWGPYEQYF. The CDR3 region has the DNA TGTGCCAGCGGTATGTGGGGCCCCTACGAGCAGTACTTC.